Reported below is one TCR beta chain. CD45RO-negative cells were positively selected for CCR7, leaving out terminally differentiated effector memory CD45RA+ cells. The test was conducted at deep level. Assay used: immunoSEQ multiplex PCR; TCRdb lists only in-frame clones, some missing. The profile covers roughly 570,000 clones, with roughly 98% appearing a single time and 0.3% taken by the ten largest. The record originates from a study of shared clonotypes between healthy human individuals. In germline, CDR1 is LGHNT, CDR2 FRNRAP. The CDR3 has 14 amino acids. V shed 9 bases and J shed 7 bases, with 21 bases lying between them.

The source material was naive CD8+ T cells sorted from blood. The chain links TRBV12-5 to TRBJ1-1; D is perhaps TRBD1 (5 bases). The clonotype comes from a man in his thirties or forties in good health. As DNA, the CDR3 is TGTGCTAGCTGGGACGGGCTTTCGCCTAATGAAGCTTTCTTT. Its translation: CASWDGLSPNEAFF.